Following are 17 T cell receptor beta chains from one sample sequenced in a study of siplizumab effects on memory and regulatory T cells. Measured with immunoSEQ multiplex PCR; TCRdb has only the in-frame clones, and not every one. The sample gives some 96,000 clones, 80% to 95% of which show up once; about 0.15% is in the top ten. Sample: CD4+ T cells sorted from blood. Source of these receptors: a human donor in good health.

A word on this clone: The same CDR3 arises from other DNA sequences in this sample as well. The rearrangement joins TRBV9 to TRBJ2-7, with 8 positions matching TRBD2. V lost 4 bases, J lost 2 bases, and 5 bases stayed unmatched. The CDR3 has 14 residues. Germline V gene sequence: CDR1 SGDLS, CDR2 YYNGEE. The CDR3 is CASSPGLAPYEQYF. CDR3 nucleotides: TGTGCCAGCAGCCCCGGACTAGCTCCCTACGAGCAGTACTTC.

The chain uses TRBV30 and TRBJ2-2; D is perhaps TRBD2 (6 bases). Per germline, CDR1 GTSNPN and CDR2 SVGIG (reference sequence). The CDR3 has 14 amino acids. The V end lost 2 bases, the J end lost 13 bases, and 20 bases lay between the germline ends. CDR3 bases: TGTGCCTGGAGTATAAGGTCCTCCCGGGGAGGGCTGTTTTTT. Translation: CAWSIRSSRGGLFF.

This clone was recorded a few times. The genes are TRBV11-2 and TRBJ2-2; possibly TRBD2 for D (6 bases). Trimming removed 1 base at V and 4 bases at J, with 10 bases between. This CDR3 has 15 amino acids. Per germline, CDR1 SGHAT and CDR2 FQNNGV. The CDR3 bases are TGTGCCAGCAGCTTAGTGGTGGGGGGCACCGGGGAGCTGTTTTTT. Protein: CASSLVVGGTGELFF.

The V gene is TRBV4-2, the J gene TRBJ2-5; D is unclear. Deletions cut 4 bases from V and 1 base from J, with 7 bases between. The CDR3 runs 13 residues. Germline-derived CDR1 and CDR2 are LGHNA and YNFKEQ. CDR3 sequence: CASSPGTQETQYF. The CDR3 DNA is TGTGCCAGCAGCCCGGGCACCCAAGAGACCCAGTACTTC.

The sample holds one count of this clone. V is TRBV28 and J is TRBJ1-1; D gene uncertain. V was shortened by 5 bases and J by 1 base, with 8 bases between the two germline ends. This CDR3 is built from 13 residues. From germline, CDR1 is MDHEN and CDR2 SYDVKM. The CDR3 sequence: CASSRSGNTEAFF. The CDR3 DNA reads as TGTGCCAGCAGTAGATCGGGGAACACTGAAGCTTTCTTT.

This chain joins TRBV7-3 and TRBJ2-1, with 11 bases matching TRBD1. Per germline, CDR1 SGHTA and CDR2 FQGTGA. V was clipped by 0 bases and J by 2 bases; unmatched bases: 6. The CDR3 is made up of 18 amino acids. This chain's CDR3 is CASSLTRVGQGAYNEQFF. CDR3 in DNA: TGTGCCAGCAGCTTAACGAGGGTGGGACAGGGGGCCTACAATGAGCAGTTCTTC.

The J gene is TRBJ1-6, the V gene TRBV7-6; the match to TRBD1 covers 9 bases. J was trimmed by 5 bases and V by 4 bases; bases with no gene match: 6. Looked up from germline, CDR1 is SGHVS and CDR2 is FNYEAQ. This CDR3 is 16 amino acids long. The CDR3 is CASSSRTGVDNSPLHF. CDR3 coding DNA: TGTGCCAGCAGCTCCCGGACAGGGGTGGATAATTCACCCCTCCACTTT.

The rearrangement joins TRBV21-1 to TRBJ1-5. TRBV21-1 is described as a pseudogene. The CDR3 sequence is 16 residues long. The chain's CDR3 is CASSAPGGGNNQPQHF. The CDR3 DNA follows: TGTGCCAGCAGCGCCCCGGGGGGAGGGAACAATCAGCCCCAGCATTTT.

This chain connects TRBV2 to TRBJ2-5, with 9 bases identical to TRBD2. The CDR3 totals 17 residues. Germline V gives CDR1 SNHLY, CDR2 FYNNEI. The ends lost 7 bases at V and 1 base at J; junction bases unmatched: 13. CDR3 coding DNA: TGTGCCAGCACTCCCCAGCTGCTAGCGGGGACCCAAGAGACCCAGTACTTC. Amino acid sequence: CASTPQLLAGTQETQYF. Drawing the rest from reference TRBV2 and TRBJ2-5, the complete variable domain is EPEVTQTPSHQVTQMGQEVILRCVPISNHLYFYWYRQILGQKVEFLVSFYNNEISEKSEIFDDQFSVERPDGSNFTLKIRSTKLEDSAMYFCASTPQLLAGTQETQYFGPGTRLLVL.

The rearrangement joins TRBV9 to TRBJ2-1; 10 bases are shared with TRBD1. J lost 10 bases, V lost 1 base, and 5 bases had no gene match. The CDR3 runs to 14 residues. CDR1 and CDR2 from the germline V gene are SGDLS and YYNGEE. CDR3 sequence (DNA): TGTGCCAGCAGCGTACTTGGGACAGGGGACGAGCAGTTCTTC. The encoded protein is CASSVLGTGDEQFF.

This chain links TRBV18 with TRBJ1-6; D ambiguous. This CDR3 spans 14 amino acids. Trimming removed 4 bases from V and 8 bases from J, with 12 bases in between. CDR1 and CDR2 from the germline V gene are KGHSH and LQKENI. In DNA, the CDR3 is TGTGCCAGCTCACAAGGCGGGTCTGATTCACCCCTCCACTTT. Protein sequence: CASSQGGSDSPLHF.

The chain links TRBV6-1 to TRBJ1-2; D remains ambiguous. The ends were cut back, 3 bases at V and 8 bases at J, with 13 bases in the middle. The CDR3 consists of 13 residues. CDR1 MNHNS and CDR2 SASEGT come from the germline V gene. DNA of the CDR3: TGTGCCAGCAGTGACACGGATCTAGGCGGCTACACCTTC. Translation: CASSDTDLGGYTF.

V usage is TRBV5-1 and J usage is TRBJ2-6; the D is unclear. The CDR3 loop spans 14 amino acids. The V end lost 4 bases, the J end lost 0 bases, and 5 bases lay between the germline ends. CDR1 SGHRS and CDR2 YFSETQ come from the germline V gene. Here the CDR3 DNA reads TGCGCCAGCAGCGGCAGCTCTGGGGCCAACGTCCTGACTTTC. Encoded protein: CASSGSSGANVLTF.

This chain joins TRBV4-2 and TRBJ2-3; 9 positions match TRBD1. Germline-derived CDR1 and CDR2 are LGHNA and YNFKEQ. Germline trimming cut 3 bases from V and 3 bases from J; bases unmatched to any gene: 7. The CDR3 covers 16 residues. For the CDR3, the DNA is TGTGCCAGCAGCCATGAGCCGGGACAGGGAACAGATACGCAGTATTTT. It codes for CASSHEPGQGTDTQYF.

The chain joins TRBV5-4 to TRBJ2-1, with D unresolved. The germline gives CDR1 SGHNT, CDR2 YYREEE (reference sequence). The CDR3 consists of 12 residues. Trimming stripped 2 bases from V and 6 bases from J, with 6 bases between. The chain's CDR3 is CASSFNANEQFF. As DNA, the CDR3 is TGTGCCAGCAGCTTCAACGCCAATGAGCAGTTCTTC.

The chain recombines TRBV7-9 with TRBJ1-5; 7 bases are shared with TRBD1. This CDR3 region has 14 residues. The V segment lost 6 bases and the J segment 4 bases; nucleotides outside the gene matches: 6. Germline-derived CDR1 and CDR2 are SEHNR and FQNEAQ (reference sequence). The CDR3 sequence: CASSPGTVNQPQHF. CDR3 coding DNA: TGTGCCAGCAGTCCCGGGACAGTAAATCAGCCCCAGCATTTT.

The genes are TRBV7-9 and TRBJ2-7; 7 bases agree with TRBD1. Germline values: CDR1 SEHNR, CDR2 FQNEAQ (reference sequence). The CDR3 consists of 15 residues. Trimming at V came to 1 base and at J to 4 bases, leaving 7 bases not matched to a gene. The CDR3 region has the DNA TGTGCCAGCAGCTTAGTCAGGGGGTATCAGTACGAGCAGTACTTC. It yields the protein CASSLVRGYQYEQYF.